Listed below are T cell receptor beta chains from one sample, sequenced in a study of metastatic and nonmetastatic thyroid tumors. TCRdb called clones again from the PCR reads with MiXCR. Counted here are roughly 90,000 clones, 14% to 15% occurring once; the ten biggest clones make up 3.6%. What was sequenced was blood. Source of these receptors: a female donor with papillary thyroid cancer or a benign thyroid nodule (not recorded which). Some clones in this sample may be carry-over from other donors' samples. Each CDR3 is given with its conserved first and last residue. Fields, in order: clone size, D gene, J gene, V gene, CDR3 protein, CDR3 DNA. The D gene is left open where the match is weak. The listing skips clone size in some rows; elsewhere it reads once, few, many or a size class.

size: many; D: NA; J: TRBJ2-3; V: TRBV18; CDR3: CASSPPSADTQYF; DNA: TGTGCCAGCTCACCACCCTCAGCAGATACGCAGTATTTT
size: many; D: NA; J: TRBJ2-2; V: TRBV27; CDR3: CASRRDANTGELFF; DNA: TGTGCCAGCAGGCGGGACGCGAACACCGGGGAGCTGTTTTTT
size: NA; D: NA; J: TRBJ2-2; V: TRBV27; CDR3: CARGRTPNTGELFF; DNA: TGTGCCAGAGGGAGGACTCCGAACACCGGGGAGCTGTTTTTT
size: NA; D: NA; J: TRBJ2-7; V: TRBV5-6; CDR3: CASSLQFYEQYF; DNA: TGTGCCAGCAGCCTACAGTTCTACGAGCAGTACTTC
size: many; D: NA; J: TRBJ2-1; V: TRBV5-1; CDR3: CASSLEPLEDEQFF; DNA: TGCGCCAGCAGCTTAGAACCCCTCGAGGATGAGCAGTTCTTC
size: NA; D: TRBD2; J: TRBJ2-2; V: TRBV11-2; CDR3: CASISGLADTGELFF; DNA: TGTGCCAGCATCTCCGGACTAGCGGACACCGGGGAGCTGTTTTTT
size: many; D: NA; J: TRBJ1-5; V: TRBV7-9; CDR3: CASSFSSDQPQHF; DNA: TGTGCCAGCAGCTTTTCCAGCGATCAGCCCCAGCATTTT
size: medium-sized; D: NA; J: TRBJ1-2; V: TRBV4-1; CDR3: CASSQTTGTDIYGYTF; DNA: TGCGCCAGCAGCCAAACTACCGGGACGGATATCTATGGCTACACCTTC
size: NA; D: TRBD1; J: TRBJ1-1; V: TRBV6-1; CDR3: CASSPGQANTEAFF; DNA: TGTGCCAGCAGCCCGGGACAGGCAAACACTGAAGCTTTCTTT
size: many; D: NA; J: TRBJ2-3; V: TRBV4-2; CDR3: CASSPWASRQTDTQYF; DNA: TGTGCCAGCAGCCCGTGGGCTAGTCGTCAAACAGATACGCAGTATTTT
size: many; D: TRBD2; J: TRBJ2-1; V: TRBV6-1; CDR3: CAGSLAGGVNEQFF; DNA: TGTGCCGGCAGTTTGGCGGGGGGCGTTAATGAGCAGTTCTTC
size: many; D: NA; J: TRBJ2-3; V: TRBV25-1; CDR3: CASSPSRTQYF; DNA: TGTGCCAGCAGCCCCTCCCGGACGCAGTATTTT
size: many; D: NA; J: TRBJ1-4; V: TRBV7-9; CDR3: CASSRGRRSSFEKLFF; DNA: TGTGCCAGCAGCCGTGGCAGACGGAGTTCATTTGAAAAACTGTTTTTT
size: many; D: NA; J: TRBJ1-2; V: TRBV6-2/TRBV6-3; CDR3: CASSPNAGGGHLYTF; DNA: TGTGCCAGCAGCCCCAACGCGGGGGGCGGCCACCTCTACACCTTC
size: many; D: TRBD2; J: TRBJ2-5; V: TRBV2; CDR3: CASSAGLAGGRETRYF; DNA: TGTGCCAGCAGTGCCGGACTAGCGGGGGGCCGGGAGACCCGGTACTTC
size: many; D: TRBD2; J: TRBJ2-1; V: TRBV6-4; CDR3: CASSDGTSGVDEQFF; DNA: TGTGCCAGCAGTGACGGGACTAGCGGGGTCGATGAGCAGTTCTTC
size: many; D: NA; J: TRBJ2-7; V: TRBV18; CDR3: CASSPPGQNYEQYF; DNA: TGTGCCAGCTCACCACCCGGACAGAACTACGAGCAGTACTTC
size: many; D: NA; J: TRBJ1-1; V: TRBV6-2/TRBV6-3; CDR3: CASKGDRARGRAFF; DNA: TGTGCCAGCAAGGGGGACCGAGCAAGGGGTAGAGCTTTCTTT
size: NA; D: NA; J: TRBJ1-2; V: TRBV6-2/TRBV6-3; CDR3: CAISYIGSDGYTF; DNA: TGTGCCATCAGTTACATCGGGTCCGATGGCTACACCTTC
size: NA; D: NA; J: TRBJ2-1; V: TRBV27; CDR3: CDSSPESTYNEQFF; DNA: TGTGACAGCAGTCCAGAATCAACCTACAATGAGCAGTTCTTC
size: many; D: TRBD1; J: TRBJ1-2; V: TRBV7-9; CDR3: CASSSGQGDYGYTF; DNA: TGTGCCAGCAGCTCGGGACAGGGAGACTATGGCTACACCTTC
size: many; D: NA; J: TRBJ2-2; V: TRBV3-1; CDR3: CASSQTQSSGELFF; DNA: TGTGCCAGCAGCCAAACCCAGAGCTCCGGGGAGCTGTTTTTT
size: many; D: TRBD2; J: TRBJ2-7; V: TRBV28; CDR3: CASTPLAGKYEQYF; DNA: TGTGCCAGCACACCTCTAGCGGGGAAATACGAGCAGTACTTC
size: many; D: TRBD2; J: TRBJ2-7; V: TRBV25-1; CDR3: CASSRSGGGYEQYF; DNA: TGTGCCAGCAGCCGCAGCGGGGGGGGATACGAGCAGTACTTC
size: NA; D: NA; J: TRBJ2-6; V: TRBV4-2; CDR3: CASSQGLAWANVLTF; DNA: TGTGCCAGCAGCCAAGGTCTAGCTTGGGCCAACGTCCTGACTTTC
size: NA; D: NA; J: TRBJ1-6; V: TRBV6-1; CDR3: CASKTLLNSPLHF; DNA: TGTGCCAGCAAGACCCTTCTTAATTCACCCCTCCACTTT
size: many; D: NA; J: TRBJ1-2; V: TRBV5-1; CDR3: CASSPELIRDTVPYGYTF; DNA: TGCGCCAGCAGCCCCGAGCTTATACGGGACACCGTGCCCTATGGCTACACCTTC
size: many; D: NA; J: TRBJ2-7; V: TRBV7-9; CDR3: CASSPQLGAEQYF; DNA: TGTGCCAGCAGCCCCCAGCTCGGCGCCGAGCAGTACTTC
size: many; D: NA; J: TRBJ1-3; V: TRBV20-1; CDR3: CSAPRPSSGNTIYF; DNA: TGCAGTGCTCCCCGGCCTTCCTCTGGAAACACCATATATTTT
size: NA; D: TRBD2; J: TRBJ2-7; V: TRBV20-1; CDR3: CSAREPGLGVYEQYF; DNA: TGCAGTGCTAGAGAGCCGGGACTAGGAGTCTACGAGCAGTACTTC
size: many; D: TRBD2; J: TRBJ2-1; V: TRBV12-3/TRBV12-4; CDR3: CASSLLAGEFDEQFF; DNA: TGTGCCAGCAGTTTATTAGCGGGGGAGTTCGATGAGCAGTTCTTC
size: many; D: TRBD1; J: TRBJ1-5; V: TRBV20-1; CDR3: CSASTGDRGDQPQHF; DNA: TGCAGTGCTAGTACCGGGGACAGGGGGGACCAGCCCCAGCATTTT
size: many; D: NA; J: TRBJ1-6; V: TRBV9; CDR3: CASSVGGTANSPLHF; DNA: TGTGCCAGCAGCGTAGGAGGGACCGCTAATTCACCCCTCCACTTT
size: many; D: NA; J: TRBJ2-7; V: TRBV6-5; CDR3: CASSYEDIGFLEQYF; DNA: TGTGCCAGCAGTTACGAGGACATAGGGTTCTTGGAGCAGTACTTC
size: many; D: TRBD1; J: TRBJ2-7; V: TRBV7-2; CDR3: CASSSRDSGSYEQYF; DNA: TGTGCCAGCAGCTCCCGGGACAGTGGCTCCTACGAGCAGTACTTC
size: many; D: TRBD1; J: TRBJ1-2; V: TRBV6-1; CDR3: CASSEITGDYGYTF; DNA: TGTGCCAGCAGTGAAATCACAGGGGACTATGGCTACACCTTC
size: NA; D: NA; J: TRBJ1-5; V: TRBV10-1; CDR3: CASTPRSGQISNQPQHF; DNA: TGCGCCAGCACCCCTCGGTCGGGGCAAATTAGCAATCAGCCCCAGCATTTT
size: NA; D: NA; J: TRBJ2-1; V: TRBV5-6; CDR3: CASSLSRYNEQFF; DNA: TGTGCCAGCAGCTTGTCCAGGTACAATGAGCAGTTCTTC
size: many; D: NA; J: TRBJ2-6; V: TRBV9; CDR3: CASSLRGSGANVLTF; DNA: TGTGCCAGCAGCCTCAGGGGCTCTGGGGCCAACGTCCTGACTTTC
size: many; D: NA; J: TRBJ1-1; V: TRBV4-2; CDR3: CASSLLEGNTEAFF; DNA: TGTGCCAGCAGCCTCCTGGAGGGGAACACTGAAGCTTTCTTT
size: many; D: TRBD2; J: TRBJ2-7; V: TRBV12-3/TRBV12-4; CDR3: CASSPTIAGGSYEQYF; DNA: TGTGCCAGCAGCCCTACGATCGCGGGGGGCTCCTACGAGCAGTACTTC
size: NA; D: TRBD1; J: TRBJ1-2; V: TRBV7-9; CDR3: CASSLTGGHYGYTF; DNA: TGTGCCAGCAGCTTAACAGGGGGCCACTATGGCTACACCTTC
size: many; D: NA; J: TRBJ1-4; V: TRBV7-9; CDR3: CASSFVGAGEKLFF; DNA: TGTGCCAGCAGCTTCGTGGGGGCAGGGGAAAAACTGTTTTTT
size: many; D: NA; J: TRBJ1-6; V: TRBV6-1; CDR3: CASSPGGSSPLHF; DNA: TGTGCCAGCAGTCCCGGTGGTTCCTCACCCCTCCACTTT
size: many; D: NA; J: TRBJ2-1; V: TRBV10-3; CDR3: CAISENNNEQFF; DNA: TGTGCCATCAGTGAAAATAACAATGAGCAGTTCTTC
size: many; D: TRBD1; J: TRBJ1-1; V: TRBV20-1; CDR3: CSASHRTGHLGDAFF; DNA: TGCAGTGCTAGCCACCGGACAGGTCATCTGGGTGATGCTTTCTTT
size: many; D: NA; J: TRBJ2-4; V: TRBV7-2; CDR3: CASRRGDIAKNIQYF; DNA: TGTGCCAGCAGGAGGGGGGACATAGCCAAAAACATTCAGTACTTC
size: many; D: NA; J: TRBJ1-1; V: TRBV6-1; CDR3: CASTKQGMNTEAFF; DNA: TGTGCCAGCACCAAACAGGGCATGAACACTGAAGCTTTCTTT
size: many; D: NA; J: TRBJ1-1; V: TRBV27; CDR3: CASSLEFRAEAFF; DNA: TGTGCCAGCAGTTTAGAGTTCAGGGCAGAAGCTTTCTTT
size: NA; D: NA; J: TRBJ2-5; V: TRBV20-1; CDR3: CSARGRWVTQYF; DNA: TGCAGTGCTAGAGGGAGATGGGTGACCCAGTACTTC
size: many; D: NA; J: TRBJ1-1; V: TRBV9; CDR3: CASSPTGTPEQGEAFF; DNA: TGTGCCAGCAGCCCCACCGGGACACCTGAACAAGGTGAAGCTTTCTTT
size: many; D: NA; J: TRBJ1-2; V: TRBV4-2; CDR3: CASSQEGGARGGYTF; DNA: TGTGCCAGCAGCCAAGAAGGGGGGGCGCGGGGTGGCTACACCTTC
size: many; D: NA; J: TRBJ2-7; V: TRBV3-1; CDR3: CASSQGAFSSYEQYF; DNA: TGTGCCAGCAGTCAAGGAGCGTTCAGCTCCTACGAGCAGTACTTC
size: many; D: NA; J: TRBJ2-1; V: TRBV5-1; CDR3: CASSVGSFSYNEQFF; DNA: TGCGCCAGCAGCGTAGGTAGCTTCTCCTACAATGAGCAGTTCTTC
size: NA; D: NA; J: TRBJ1-6; V: TRBV28; CDR3: CASSLWCARSPLHF; DNA: TGTGCCAGCAGTTTATGGTGTGCACGATCACCCCTCCACTTT